This entry describes one T cell receptor (beta chain). This receptor's antigen is unknown. This may come from a read error, since a much larger clone is one base off. Amplification of TCR beta CDR3 regions was carried out from RNA transcripts. The first round of RT-PCR for the TCR CDR3 was performed with the HTBI primer set and the Qiagen OneStep RT-PCR kit. The libraries were constructed in a second round of multiplex PCR and then size-selected and purified. The libraries were sequenced on an Illumina HiSeq2000 using paired-end 100 bp reads. On the authors' methods: SOAPnuke was used to process the raw data, with reads discarded if the reads contained adapters or uncalled bases, had a mean Phred below 15, or lacked an exact constant-primer or identifier match. COPE v1.2.5 was used to merge the high-quality paired reads, and each unique nucleotide sequence was defined as a clonotype. MiTCR v1.1 was used to align the clonotypes against IMGT TRBV, TRBD and TRBJ reference segments. The analysis included only V-J combinations with a frequency above 0.0001, which together covered over 98% of the repertoires. The TCS score was defined as the ratio of F50 (clonal expansion) to E x V (chaos), calculated using BLOSUM62-based TCRdist between CDR3 peptides within each V-J. Welch's t-statistics and random forest reduced around 550 V-J features to 10 to 15, which were used in a naive Bayes classifier (R e1071). In TCRdb, the public reads were trimmed at Q25 with fastp and aligned with MiXCR, with productive beta chains retained. Rows with a matching CDR3 protein are joined into one entry that keeps the most common DNA and genes. TCRdb, not the authors, supplied the V and J calls. For this sample the table gives some 440,000 distinct CDR3 sequences, of which 15% to 19% were detected only once. The ten largest clones add up to roughly 13% of the sample.

A patient counted as having stable Graves' hyperthyroidism if no progression to ophthalmopathy occurred over 18 months of follow-up. Hyperthyroidism patients were aged 18 to 65 years and newly diagnosed, with disease duration of less than 2 months. The study excluded patients with uncontrolled infections, other autoimmune diseases, pregnancy or lactation. Diagnoses relied on clinical symptoms, serum thyroxine and TRAb, thyroid ultrasound and orbital computed tomography. PBMCs were separated from under 12 ml of fresh peripheral blood using Ficoll-Paque density gradient centrifugation. Trizol reagent was used to extract total RNA, and RNA quality was then checked on an Agilent 2100 Bioanalyzer. This entry is derived from a study of T cells in Graves' hyperthyroidism and ophthalmopathy (dated by TCRdb to between 2018 and 2020). Concerning the study at large: Peripheral blood samples were taken at initial diagnosis, before any treatment was given. TCR V-J signatures able to tell the groups apart were searched for in a discovery cohort of 100 or so patients, of whom more than 40 had Graves' ophthalmopathy and 55 to 60 had stable Graves' hyperthyroidism. Prospective prediction of ophthalmopathy was tested in an independent validation cohort of fewer than 20 hyperthyroidism patients and 15 to 17 patients who later progressed to ophthalmopathy. The 75 to 100 discovery patients were divided at random into training and test sets in a 7:3 ratio. In more than 5 Graves' hyperthyroidism patients, the study also compared T-cell repertoires from thyroid tissue with T-cell repertoires from blood. After sampling, hyperthyroidism patients received methimazole starting at 30 mg daily, and ophthalmopathy patients received high-dose intravenous methylprednisolone. The paper describes TCR Vbeta CDR3 sequencing of about 140 peripheral blood samples, made up of around 41 ophthalmopathy patients, roughly 75 hyperthyroidism patients and about 17 progressor patients. Results and caveats for the whole study, not just this receptor: Sample size was not statistically predetermined, and blinding of investigators to group allocation was not performed. Most expanded thyroid clonotypes (frequency above 0.001) were also found in blood, which suggests that blood repertoires may mirror thyroid immune responses. A model built on a 13 V-J signature distinguished ophthalmopathy from stable hyperthyroidism, reaching 87.88% sensitivity and about 81% specificity in cross-validation and 80%/75% in testing. In validation, the model predicted progression to ophthalmopathy with over 60% sensitivity and approximately 78% specificity, a median of about six months before onset.

The CDR3 numbers 14 residues from cysteine through phenylalanine. Of the read, only the CDR3 DNA is kept; its 42 bases are in frame from base 1. The germline V gene yields MDHEN for CDR1 and SYDVKM for CDR2. The chain employs TRBV28 and TRBJ2-7, with no confident D gene call. The clonotype comes from a woman younger than 30 with Graves' hyperthyroidism. Sequencing was performed on blood. The CDR3: CASSLTPHHYERYF. The nucleotides are TGTGCCAGCAGTTTAACACCCCACCACTACGAGCGGTACTTC.